Below are 9 T cell receptor beta chains sequenced from a single sample in a study of spatial heterogeneity in lung cancer. Time point defined: blood at routine non-recurrence follow-up after resection. TCRdb re-called the 5' RACE reads with MiXCR, one entry per CDR3 protein. The sample consists of approximately 70,000 distinct CDR3 sequences, 8% to 10% of them appearing once. Sequencing used PBMCs, obtained at follow-up. The receptors were sampled from a female donor with early-stage non-small cell lung cancer.

This clonotype was counted at least ten times. This sequence joins TRBV10-2 and TRBJ1-1; no firm D call. The V gene's germline CDR1 is WSHSY and CDR2 SAAADI. Trimming removed 6 bases at V and 5 bases at J, with 16 bases between. This CDR3 has 14 amino acids. CDR3 DNA: TGCGCCAGCAGGCCGGGGTCGGTACGGACTGAAGCTTTCTTT. The encoded protein is CASRPGSVRTEAFF.

This clonotype has a count of ten or more. This rearrangement joins TRBV7-3 to TRBJ2-3, with TRBD2 identical over 13 bases. This CDR3 contains 16 residues. Per germline, CDR1 SGHTA and CDR2 FQGTGA. The J segment lost 2 bases and the V segment lost 5 bases, leaving 4 bases of the junction unmatched. DNA for the CDR3: TGTGCCAGCAGCCCGGGACTAGCGGGACTCACAGATACGCAGTATTTT. Translation: CASSPGLAGLTDTQYF.

This clonotype was detected a few times. Its ends do not fully match the called genes, so a read error is possible. This chain uses TRBV6-1 with TRBJ1-5; D is unresolved. Germline values: CDR1 MNHNS, CDR2 SASEGT. The CDR3 is 11 amino acids. Written as DNA, the CDR3 is TGTGCCAGCAGCTCCAATCGGCCCCAGCATTTT. Its protein is CASSSNRPQHF.

The CDR3 spells CASSQAGYSYNEQFF. CDR3 nucleotide sequence: TGCGCCAGCAGTCAAGCGGGTTACTCCTACAATGAGCAGTTCTTC. The V gene is TRBV5-1, the J gene TRBJ2-1; perhaps TRBD2 as D (6 bases). Germline V gives CDR1 SGHRS, CDR2 YFSETQ. The length of the CDR3 is 15 residues. V was clipped by 5 bases and J by 0 bases, with 12 bases between them.

A few counts support this clonotype. The rearrangement links TRBV6-2 or TRBV6-3 to TRBJ1-5; no reliable D call. The CDR3 runs to 14 residues. The V gene lost 2 bases and the J gene lost 3 bases, with 8 bases spanning the gap. Per germline, CDR1 MNHEY and CDR2 SVGEGT. The CDR3 is CASSYGGLNQPQHF. CDR3 nucleotides: TGTGCCAGCAGTTACGGAGGGCTCAATCAGCCCCAGCATTTT.

This chain joins TRBV20-1 and TRBJ1-4; D might be TRBD1 (5 bases). The CDR3 is 13 residues long. V was shortened by 6 bases and J by 7 bases, with 15 bases between the two germline ends. Germline CDR1 is DFQATT and CDR2 is SNEGSKA (reference sequence). The chain's CDR3 is CSARQPEGEKLFF. CDR3 nucleotide sequence: TGCAGTGCGCGACAGCCAGAAGGTGAAAAACTGTTTTTT.

The CDR3 region is CSANPGQGSSYEQYF. The CDR3 DNA is TGCAGTGCTAACCCGGGACAGGGGAGCTCCTACGAGCAGTACTTC. The V gene is TRBV20-1, the J gene TRBJ2-7; 10 bases are shared with TRBD1. Germline CDR1 is DFQATT and CDR2 is SNEGSKA (reference sequence). CDR3 length: 15 residues. V was pared by 4 bases and J by 0 bases, with 6 bases of the junction left unmatched.

The rearrangement links TRBV3-1 to TRBJ2-7; 7 bases align to TRBD2. J lost 3 bases, V lost 2 bases, and 4 bases had no gene match. In germline, CDR1 is LGHDT, CDR2 YNNKEL (reference sequence). The CDR3 is 14 amino acids. The CDR3 DNA reads as TGTGCCAGCAGCCAACTCCAGCGGGGCTACGAGCAGTACTTC. Amino acid sequence: CASSQLQRGYEQYF.

V and J are TRBV12-3 or TRBV12-4 and TRBJ1-2, with a weak D call TRBD1 (5 bases). The CDR3 sequence is 14 residues long. V lost 6 bases, J lost 8 bases, and 19 bases lay in between. In nucleotides, the CDR3 is TGTGCCAGCAGCCCGGACGGGGGGAAAAAGGGCTACACCTTC. It is translated as CASSPDGGKKGYTF.